Below, 21 T cell receptor beta chains from the same sample are listed, as sequenced in a study of blood T cell repertoires in COVID-19. Clones were read by immunoSEQ multiplex PCR, and TCRdb kept only the in-frame ones, dropping some. The sample yields hundreds of thousands of clones, around nine tenths seen once. Sequenced sample: PBMCs or T cells enriched from blood (not recorded which). The receptor source for this set is a man aged 55 to 70 who had recovered from COVID-19.

The chain recombines TRBV6-5 with TRBJ1-2, with TRBD1 as a possible D gene (5 bases). The V gene lost 6 bases and the J gene lost 0 bases, with 8 bases spanning the gap. The CDR3 is 13 amino acids. Germline values: CDR1 MNHEY, CDR2 SVGAGI. The CDR3 DNA follows: TGTGCCAGCAGCAGGACACCTAACTATGGCTACACCTTC. Protein: CASSRTPNYGYTF.

V and J are TRBV4-1 and TRBJ2-1, with D unresolved. Trimming cost V 4 bases and J 0 bases, with 10 bases left between them. The CDR3 is 15 residues long. Germline CDR1 reads MGHRA; CDR2 reads YSYEKL. DNA for the CDR3: TGCGCCAGCAGCCCTGATAGAGACTCCTACAATGAGCAGTTCTTC. Amino acid sequence: CASSPDRDSYNEQFF.

The J gene is TRBJ2-5, the V gene TRBV10-3; D might be TRBD2 (5 bases). V was shortened by 0 bases and J by 9 bases, with 23 bases between the two germline ends. Per germline, CDR1 ENHRY and CDR2 SYGVKD. The CDR3 consists of 17 residues. In DNA form, the CDR3 reads TGTGCCATCAGTGAGTCAGGGAGTCACCGGGATTACGGGGCCCAGTACTTC. Its protein is CAISESGSHRDYGAQYF.

The gene calls are TRBV11-2 and TRBJ2-5, with 7 bases lining up with TRBD1. Per the germline V gene, CDR1 is SGHAT and CDR2 is FQNNGV. With V trimmed by 7 bases and J by 2 bases, 10 bases remained unmatched. The length of the CDR3 is 15 residues. CDR3 in amino acids: CASTLGRGTQETQYF. CDR3 bases: TGTGCCAGCACCCTCGGCAGGGGGACGCAAGAGACCCAGTACTTC.

The rearrangement joins TRBV7-3 to TRBJ2-2; no clear D. The ends were cut back, 3 bases at V and 4 bases at J, with 6 bases in the middle. Germline V gene lookup returns CDR1 SGHTA and CDR2 FQGTGA. The CDR3 runs 13 residues. CDR3 in amino acids: CASSLRPTGELFF. The CDR3 coding sequence is TGTGCCAGCAGCTTGCGCCCCACCGGGGAGCTGTTTTTT.

This sequence joins TRBV7-9 and TRBJ1-6; 10 bases align to TRBD1. The CDR3 is 15 amino acids. CDR1 and CDR2 from the germline V gene are SEHNR and FQNEAQ (reference sequence). Trimming took 5 bases from V and 9 from J; bases not matched to a gene: 7. Written as DNA, the CDR3 is TGTGCCAGCAGCACCTCCGGGACAGGGGTTTCACCCCTCCACTTT. Protein product: CASSTSGTGVSPLHF.

This clone was found a few times. The rearrangement joins TRBV19 to TRBJ2-1; the D is unclear. The germline CDR1 and CDR2 sequences are LNHDA and SQIVND (reference sequence). The V end lost 6 bases, the J end lost 7 bases, and 13 bases lay between the germline ends. CDR3 length: 13 residues. CDR3 protein: CASRVGRENEQFF. As DNA, the CDR3 is TGTGCCAGTAGGGTTGGTCGCGAGAATGAGCAGTTCTTC.

V and J are TRBV27 and TRBJ1-2, with D perhaps TRBD1 (6 bases). Germline CDR1 MNHEY, CDR2 SMNVEV (reference sequence). V lost 2 bases and J 2 bases, leaving 6 bases between the germline ends. CDR3 length: 13 amino acids. The CDR3 region has the DNA TGTGCCAGCAGTTTACAGGGGAACTATGGCTACACCTTC. As protein: CASSLQGNYGYTF.

About this clone: Other DNA sequences in the same sample also yield this CDR3. The chain has TRBV30 and TRBJ2-7; no definite D call. Germline lookup yields CDR1 GTSNPN and CDR2 SVGIG (reference sequence). Trimming shortened V by 0 bases and J by 4 bases, and 4 bases separated the two germline ends. The CDR3 extends over 11 amino acids. Here the CDR3 reads CAWSVRYEQYF. The CDR3 coding sequence is TGTGCCTGGAGTGTGAGGTACGAGCAGTACTTC. The entire variable domain, with the rest obtained from reference TRBV30 and TRBJ2-7, is as follows: SQTIHQWPATLVQPVGSPLSLECTVEGTSNPNLYWYRQAAGRGLQLLFYSVGIGQISSEVPQNLSASRPQDRQFILSSKKLLLSDSGFYLCAWSVRYEQYFGPGTRLTVT.

The rearrangement joins TRBV30 to TRBJ1-5; no clear D. The CDR3 contains 14 residues. V lost 2 bases and J lost 0, with 8 bases in between. CDR1 and CDR2 (germline): GTSNPN, SVGIG (reference sequence). The CDR3 DNA reads TGTGCCTGGAGTCCCTCGTATAGCAATCAGCCCCAGCATTTT. Its protein product is CAWSPSYSNQPQHF.

There are a few counts of this clone. The J gene is TRBJ1-4, the V gene TRBV7-8; no clear D gene. In germline, CDR1 is SGHVS, CDR2 FQNEAQ. The CDR3 consists of 16 residues. The ends were cut back, 2 bases at V and 3 bases at J, with 13 bases in the middle. CDR3 residues: CASSLRRVGPNEKLFF. CDR3 in DNA: TGTGCCAGCAGCTTAAGGAGGGTCGGGCCTAATGAAAAACTGTTTTTT.

The chain employs TRBV19 and TRBJ1-5; TRBD1 is a possible D gene (6 bases). V lost 3 bases and J lost 5, with 11 bases in between. The germline CDR1 and CDR2 sequences are LNHDA and SQIVND (reference sequence). The CDR3 runs to 14 residues. In DNA form, the CDR3 reads TGTGCCAGTAGTATCAAGACAGGTTATCAGCCCCAGCATTTT. It yields the protein CASSIKTGYQPQHF.

The chain employs TRBV30 and TRBJ1-1; 9 bases align to TRBD1. V lost 5 bases to trimming and J lost 0 bases; unmatched junction nucleotides: 7. Germline V lookup: CDR1 GTSNPN, CDR2 SVGIG (reference sequence). CDR3 length equals 15 residues. CDR3 DNA: TGTGCCTGGGAACCGGGACAGGGAGTGAACACTGAAGCTTTCTTT. Protein product: CAWEPGQGVNTEAFF.

The V gene is TRBV12-3 or TRBV12-4, the J gene TRBJ1-1; D is ambiguous. V was clipped by 3 bases and J by 4 bases, with 9 bases between them. The CDR3 spans 13 residues. CDR3 sequence: CASSLKPSTEAFF. CDR3 coding DNA: TGTGCCAGCAGTTTGAAGCCTAGCACTGAAGCTTTCTTT.

The V call is TRBV6-1, the J call TRBJ2-4, with a possible D match to TRBD1 (5 bases). Trimming took off 0 bases at V and 8 bases at J, with 14 bases between the two ends. This CDR3 is 15 amino acids long. The germline CDR1 and CDR2 sequences are MNHNS and SASEGT. The DNA of the CDR3 is TGTGCCAGCAGTGAAGCCGCAGGGTTCGTTGACATTCAGTACTTC. Translating gives CASSEAAGFVDIQYF.

The chain uses TRBV30 and TRBJ2-3, with 7 bases that match TRBD2. The CDR3 consists of 14 residues. Germline assignment: CDR1 GTSNPN and CDR2 SVGIG (reference sequence). Trimming took 3 bases from V and 7 from J; bases not matched to a gene: 10. The CDR3 DNA reads TGTGCCTGGAGGGGGAGGGGCATCGGGAATACGCAGTATTTT. As protein: CAWRGRGIGNTQYF. The variable domain in full, completed from reference TRBV30 and TRBJ2-3, reads SQTIHQWPATLVQPVGSPLSLECTVEGTSNPNLYWYRQAAGRGLQLLFYSVGIGQISSEVPQNLSASRPQDRQFILSSKKLLLSDSGFYLCAWRGRGIGNTQYFGPGTRLTVL.

This clone was counted only a few times. V and J are TRBV5-4 and TRBJ1-4; D gene uncertain. Trimming removed 2 bases at V and 0 bases at J, with 14 bases between. This CDR3 comprises 17 residues. CDR1 SGHNT and CDR2 YYREEE come from the germline V gene (reference sequence). CDR3 protein: CASSFGTSSATNEKLFF. DNA for the CDR3: TGTGCCAGCAGCTTTGGCACCTCCTCAGCAACTAATGAAAAACTGTTTTTT. Full variable domain (missing parts from reference TRBV5-4 and TRBJ1-4): ETGVTQSPTHLIKTRGQQVTLRCSSQSGHNTVSWYQQALGQGPQFIFQYYREEENGRGNFPPRFSGLQFPNYSSELNVNALELDDSALYLCASSFGTSSATNEKLFFGSGTQLSVL.

The chain has TRBV2 and TRBJ2-7, with 12 bases aligning to TRBD2. Germline values: CDR1 SNHLY, CDR2 FYNNEI. Losses at the gene ends were 3 bases for V and 6 bases for J; bases not matched to a gene: 9. This CDR3 has 16 residues. The CDR3 region is CASSELTSGSFGEQYF. The CDR3 DNA sequence: TGTGCCAGCAGTGAGTTGACTAGCGGGAGTTTCGGCGAGCAGTACTTC.

The V and J genes are TRBV30 and TRBJ1-6; 7 nucleotides match TRBD1. This CDR3 is 15 amino acids long. The germline CDR1 and CDR2 sequences are GTSNPN and SVGIG (reference sequence). Trimming at V came to 3 bases and at J to 6 bases, leaving 8 bases not matched to a gene. CDR3 in DNA: TGTGCCTGGAGACAGGGGCCCTTCCTTAATTCACCCCTCCACTTT. Its translation is CAWRQGPFLNSPLHF. Combining the CDR3 with reference TRBV30 and TRBJ1-6 gives the whole variable domain SQTIHQWPATLVQPVGSPLSLECTVEGTSNPNLYWYRQAAGRGLQLLFYSVGIGQISSEVPQNLSASRPQDRQFILSSKKLLLSDSGFYLCAWRQGPFLNSPLHFGNGTRLTVT.

This clone was seen more than once but under ten times. The V and J genes are TRBV4-3 and TRBJ2-1, with D possibly matching TRBD2 (6 bases). The V gene lost 4 bases and the J gene lost 5 bases, with 18 bases spanning the gap. The CDR3 covers 16 residues. Germline V gives CDR1 LGHNA, CDR2 YSLEER. This CDR3 reads CASSPRAGRVNNEQFF. CDR3 sequence (DNA): TGCGCCAGCAGCCCTAGGGCGGGACGGGTTAACAATGAGCAGTTCTTC.

The chain links TRBV7-2 to TRBJ2-3, with a possible D match to TRBD2 (6 bases). Trimming removed 5 bases from V and 0 bases from J, with 15 bases in between. This CDR3 comprises 16 residues. CDR1 SGHTA and CDR2 FQGNSA come from the germline V gene. CDR3 loop: CASSPSAGYSTDTQYF. The CDR3 DNA reads TGTGCCAGCAGCCCTTCTGCGGGGTATAGCACAGATACGCAGTATTTT.